This T cell receptor beta chain was sequenced for a study of cytomegalovirus exposure and HLA in healthy donors. Study findings and constraints: The authors later found TCR association rates varying by HLA locus, with DRB1 most and HLA-C fewest. A later analysis reportedly found that, within productive TCRs, an Asian-associated ancestry cluster had fewer N-insertions than the mean observed across the approximately 690 donors.

As for this clone: Its target is not known.

PCR involved 60 Vbeta and 13 Jbeta primers. The assay was immunoSEQ multiplex PCR, and TCRdb's table has in-frame clones only and misses some. The table has roughly 130,000 clones, roughly 70% seen once. The CDR3 length is 14 residues. CDR1 and CDR2 from the germline V gene are KGHSH and LQKENI. Trimming cost V 2 bases and J 6 bases; bases outside gene matches: 2. Sequencing input: PBMCs. The sequence was obtained from a woman in her forties in good health and CMV-seropositive. V usage is TRBV18 and J usage is TRBJ1-2; 11 bases match TRBD1. Here the CDR3 DNA reads TGTGCCAGCTCACCAGGACAGGGGGCACATGGCTACACCTTC. Its translation: CASSPGQGAHGYTF. Filled out from reference TRBV18 and TRBJ1-2, the complete variable domain reads NAGVMQNPRHLVRRRGQEARLRCSPMKGHSHVYWYRQLPEEGLKFMVYLQKENIIDESGMPKERFSAEFPKEGPSILRIQQVVRGDSAAYFCASSPGQGAHGYTFGSGTRLTVV.